This T cell receptor beta chain was captured in a study of cytomegalovirus exposure and HLA in healthy donors (TCRdb year 2017). Study-level background: An earlier analysis of around 600 of the donors reported about 250 Gb of sequence data and 100 million to 130 million unique TCR beta sequences from approximately 180 million T cells. An early release that covered 640 HLA-typed donors contained around 330 gigabases of sequencing data and tens of millions of unique TCR sequences. The study aimed to test whether cataloging public T cell receptors could reveal signatures of past pathogen exposure. Along with the roughly 670-subject first cohort, a separate validation cohort of 120 different subjects was used. Donor age, sex, ethnicity and CMV serostatus were compiled together with the repertoire data. Genome-wide SNP genotypes for about 60% of the 666 donors were used in a later genetic analysis, which treated that subset as a discovery cohort. Roughly 5 DR-DQ haplotypes were treated as single units for association and clustering because of strong linkage in the cohort. On average, 235,054 unique TCR beta nucleotide sequences were sequenced per donor among several hundred genotyped donors of the cohort, with about 17% of those sequences being non-productive. An earlier analysis of about 600 of the donors used high-throughput TCR beta sequencing to judge whether each TCR beta V gene segment behaved as functional or pseudogenic. The number of typed donors differed by locus: about 620-630 for A, B, C, DRB1 and DQB1; approximately 520 for DQA1; 606 for DPA1; and about 450 for DPB1. Both class I and class II loci were covered by HLA typing, at four-digit resolution. In a later analysis, previously published TCR beta repertoires from more than 500 donors were re-analyzed and high-resolution HLA genotyping was added so that TCR occurrence patterns could be studied. Using immunosequencing, the study profiled T cell repertoires from around 670 subjects and related those repertoires to cytomegalovirus serostatus. Of the roughly 400 genotyped donors, more than 75% were placed in the genetic ancestry cluster associated with self-reported Caucasian donors. To predict cytomegalovirus infection status, the study brought together high-throughput TCR immunosequencing, statistical association of individual TCRs with disease status, and machine learning. All discovery cohort repertoires had been generated using a single sequencing platform. The later analysis used no new phenotypic data to find candidate immune exposures, relying instead on TCR beta sequences and their occurrence across donors.

Points the paper makes about the study in general: Cytomegalovirus status was reported to be diagnosed by the classifier with high specificity and sensitivity in both the original and validation cohorts. The 87-base-pair reads could not distinguish some IMGT-functional V segments, including TRBV6-2 and TRBV6-3, so those segments were excluded. The sequencing pipeline was judged likely to have produced a cluster of highly shared sequence variants as a technical artifact. Most CMV-associated TCR beta chains appeared to be HLA-restricted in a later analysis, and the HLA associations seemed to be driven largely by CMV exposure. In vitro tests confirmed that a few of the cytomegalovirus-associated TCR beta chains recognize cytomegalovirus antigens. Because counts were too low, roughly 18 rarely observed V segments, including chromosome 9 orphons, were left out of the earlier analysis of 500 to 650 of the donors. A later analysis associated about 16,000 TCR beta sequences with specific HLA alleles at a false discovery rate of 0.05. In a later analysis, HLA-associated TCR beta chains were found to be more clonally expanded and to have lower generation probabilities than equally common non-associated chains. When HLA alleles, especially DR and DQ, strongly co-occurred, attributing TCR associations to individual alleles was difficult. The presence/absence analyses assumed that sequencing depth was roughly uniform across donors, and that assumption may not be true. Linkage disequilibrium might explain the correlated functional status among segregating V segments, but an unknown experimental factor could not be ruled out. Immune exposure information for the cohort was limited to CMV serostatus. In a later genetic analysis, a missense DCLRE1C variant was associated with V-gene and J-gene trimming of TCR beta chains, and the association was replicated in an independent cohort. The study listed 164 TCR beta chains as associated with cytomegalovirus. Because HLA typing was unavailable for some donors at each locus, only the typed subset was used in association tests. According to the authors, the approach could potentially be generalized to other disease states and immunological phenotypes. In a later analysis, several top co-occurrence clusters were reported to appear linked to parvovirus B19, influenza, CMV and Epstein-Barr virus. In this cohort, only TCR beta chains were sequenced, and detectable features were limited by the absence of alpha or paired-chain data. A further reported finding was that TCR beta sequences accurately predicted the HLA-A and HLA-B alleles for most subjects in the first cohort. Most TCR sequences were seen in very few donors, while some public TCRs were found in many individuals. Broadly in line with IMGT annotations, most TCR beta V segments showed up in productive rearrangements about 87% or about 30% of the time in an earlier analysis of about 500 of the donors. According to a later genetic analysis, donors in an Asian-associated ancestry cluster had fewer N-insertions in productive TCRs than the roughly 700-donor mean. In a later analysis, the rate of TCR association differed among HLA loci, with DRB1 alleles having the most associated TCRs and HLA-C alleles having the fewest.

Relative to germline, V is 3 bases shorter and J is 4 bases shorter, with 13 bases between their ends. For CDR1 and CDR2, the germline V gene (reference sequence) lists LNHDA and SQIVND. The cysteine opens and the phenylalanine closes a CDR3 of 15 amino acids. Only the CDR3 DNA stays, 45 bases, in frame from base 1. Receptor amplification or capture employed the immunoSEQ multiplex PCR assay. A mixture of 60 forward primers for TCR Vbeta segments and 13 reverse primers for TCR Jbeta segments was used in the multiplex PCR. A multiplex PCR assay on genomic DNA amplified the CDR3 region of rearranged TCR beta genes. On the Illumina HiSeq System, the amplified TCR beta libraries were sequenced as 87-base-pair reads. In the original analysis: A later analysis tallied roughly 80 million unique TCR beta chains across the 666 repertoires, and around 9.9 million of those chains were shared by two or more donors. Raw reads were error-corrected and collapsed into unique sequences with a nearest-neighbor algorithm that merged closely related sequences to remove PCR and sequencing errors. CDR3 sequences were aligned to IMGT reference sequences to assign V, D and J gene segments. Each retained sequence needed at least a six-nucleotide match to both a V gene segment and a J gene segment. Rearrangements were classified as productive when the CDR3 lacked stop codons and remained in frame with V and J, and all other rearrangements were classified as non-productive. Following IMGT convention, CDR3 was defined as the stretch from the second conserved V-encoded cysteine up to the conserved J-encoded phenylalanine. The earlier analysis of 587 of the donors excluded any sequence lacking an unambiguous match to a single V gene segment. In an earlier analysis of a few hundred of the donors, a V segment was called functional when productive rearrangements were above 56.7%, and segregating when the standard deviation between donors exceeded 5%. A statistical classification framework was built to diagnose cytomegalovirus status from the catalog of TCR beta chain sequences. A later analysis assigned V and J genes by comparing TCR nucleotide sequences with IMGT/GENE-DB human TR gene sequences. In a later analysis, CDR3 sequences and most-parsimonious VDJ recombination scenarios were assigned using the TCRdist pipeline. In a later analysis, every TCR beta chain was defined by the combination of its CDR3 amino acid sequence and its V-gene family, and reads without a unique V-gene family were dropped. In a later analysis, a few hundred highly shared, low-generation-probability nucleotide sequences were removed to address suspected cross-contamination and a sequencing artifact. For each public chain, a later analysis derived a clonal expansion index from normalized ranks of inferred template counts within each repertoire. A later analysis computed generation probabilities with a VDJ recombination model fitted to out-of-frame rearrangements, and checked the results against IGoR. Hypergeometric tests were used in a later analysis to score TCR-TCR, TCR-HLA and TCR-CMV co-occurrence, with a repertoire-size bias correction applied to the TCR pairs. In a later analysis, false discovery rates were estimated by permuting HLA or CMV assignments 20 times. A later analysis grouped co-occurring TCRs with DBSCAN, adding TCRdist sequence similarity when clustering within HLA-allele-positive subsets. Co-occurrence clustering excluded repertoires with fewer than 30,000 or more than 120,000 public chains, plus five with anomalous nucleotide sharing. The table comes from immuneACCESS by way of TCRdb, which keeps in-frame sequences with V and J called. Part of the clones is missing from these tables; in studies checked, under half for an unresolved V gene and the rest for unknown reasons. V and J calls and clone size are given by that table; D and trimming were obtained from the DNA. The sample has approximately 80,000 clones on record, roughly 73% of them singletons. The ten biggest clones cover 15% to 20% of the sample.

For this clone: There is no known antigen for this receptor. Within one base of it there is no much larger clone, and no base qualities were kept. At the DNA level, this CDR3 is encoded by other sequences in the same sample as well.

The cohort was made up of roughly 670 healthy bone marrow donors. Cohort members were all nominally healthy when sampled, although unrecorded immune exposures were likely present. The donor tested CMV seropositive and was one of the 289 seropositive cohort members. A peripheral blood sample was collected from each donor, and TCR beta sequencing was performed on peripheral blood mononuclear cells. The Qiagen DNeasy Blood Extraction Kit was used to extract genomic DNA from the blood cell samples. Sequences were obtained from PBMCs. The receptor comes from a woman aged 40 to 50 in good health and CMV-seropositive. This sequence uses TRBV19 and TRBJ1-5; matching of 5 bases hints at TRBD1 as the D gene. The DNA sequence is TGTGCCAGTAGTATCACACGGCAGGGTAATCAGCCCCAGCATTTT. Translation gives CASSITRQGNQPQHF.